One and the same sample provided the 3 T cell receptor beta chains below, sequenced in a study of cytomegalovirus exposure and HLA in healthy donors. 60 Vbeta and 13 Jbeta primers were used in PCR. Repertoires were generated with immunoSEQ multiplex PCR, while TCRdb's copy carries only in-frame clones and drops some. The sample has some 150,000 clones, roughly 83% seen once; the top ten hold more than 1.5%. The sequenced sample consisted of PBMCs. These receptors originate from a man aged 35 to 55 in good health and CMV-seronegative.

The chain combines TRBV10-1 with TRBJ2-7; 7 bases align to TRBD1. The CDR3 extends over 14 amino acids. V lost 7 bases and J lost 2; bases outside the gene matches: 8. Germline V gene lookup returns CDR1 WNHNN and CDR2 SYGVQD (reference sequence). The CDR3 region is CASTIRDRPYEQYF. CDR3 nucleotides: TGCGCCAGCACCATCCGGGACAGACCCTACGAGCAGTACTTC.

To note about this clone: This CDR3 is also generated by other DNA sequences in the sample. The chain joins TRBV6-5 to TRBJ2-1, with D maybe TRBD1 (6 bases). There are 12 residues in the CDR3. V lost 0 bases to trimming and J lost 9 bases, with 6 bases between them. CDR1 and CDR2 (germline): MNHEY, SVGAGI. For the CDR3, the DNA is TGTGCCAGCAGTTACTCAGGGGGTGAGCAGTTCTTC. Protein sequence: CASSYSGGEQFF.

The chain combines TRBV2 with TRBJ2-5, with D possibly matching TRBD2 (6 bases). The germline V gene has CDR1 SNHLY and CDR2 FYNNEI. This CDR3 has 13 residues. The V and J ends lost 0 bases and 4 bases respectively, with 6 bases between them. CDR3 nucleotides: TGTGCCAGCAGTGAAGCGGGGGGAGAGACCCAGTACTTC. Its protein is CASSEAGGETQYF.